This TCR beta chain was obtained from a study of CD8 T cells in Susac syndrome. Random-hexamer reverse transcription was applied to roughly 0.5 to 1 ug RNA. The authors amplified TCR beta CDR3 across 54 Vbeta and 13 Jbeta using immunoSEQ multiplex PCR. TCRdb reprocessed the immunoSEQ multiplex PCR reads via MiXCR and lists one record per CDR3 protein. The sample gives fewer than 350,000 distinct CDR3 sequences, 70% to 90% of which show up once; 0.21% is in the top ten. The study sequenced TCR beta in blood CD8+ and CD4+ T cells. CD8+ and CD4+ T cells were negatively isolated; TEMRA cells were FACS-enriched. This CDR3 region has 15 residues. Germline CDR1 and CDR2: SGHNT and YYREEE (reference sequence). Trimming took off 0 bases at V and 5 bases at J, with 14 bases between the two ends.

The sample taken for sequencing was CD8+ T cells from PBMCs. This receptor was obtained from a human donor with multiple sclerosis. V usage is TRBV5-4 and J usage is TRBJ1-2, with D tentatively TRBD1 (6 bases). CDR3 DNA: TGTGCCAGCAGCTTGGCGGCAGGGGAAGGGTATGGCTACACCTTC. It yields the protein CASSLAAGEGYGYTF.